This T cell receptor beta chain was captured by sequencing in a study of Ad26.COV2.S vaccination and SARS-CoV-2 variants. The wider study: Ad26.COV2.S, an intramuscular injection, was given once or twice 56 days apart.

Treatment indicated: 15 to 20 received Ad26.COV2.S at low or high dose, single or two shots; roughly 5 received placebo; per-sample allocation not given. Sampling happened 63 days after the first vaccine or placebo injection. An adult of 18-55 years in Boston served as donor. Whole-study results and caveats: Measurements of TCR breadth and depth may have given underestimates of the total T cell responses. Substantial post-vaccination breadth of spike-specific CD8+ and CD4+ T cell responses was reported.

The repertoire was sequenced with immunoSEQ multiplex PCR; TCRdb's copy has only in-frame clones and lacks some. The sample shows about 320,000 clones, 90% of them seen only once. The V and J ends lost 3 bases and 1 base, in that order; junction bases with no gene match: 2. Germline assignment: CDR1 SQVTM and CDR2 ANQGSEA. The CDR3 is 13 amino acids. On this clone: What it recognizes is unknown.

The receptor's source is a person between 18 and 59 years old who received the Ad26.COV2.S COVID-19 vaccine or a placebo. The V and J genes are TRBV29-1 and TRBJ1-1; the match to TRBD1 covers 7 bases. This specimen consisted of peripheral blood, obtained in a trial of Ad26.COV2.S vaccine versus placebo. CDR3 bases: TGCAGCGTTGATGACAGGGAGAACACTGAAGCTTTCTTT. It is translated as CSVDDRENTEAFF.